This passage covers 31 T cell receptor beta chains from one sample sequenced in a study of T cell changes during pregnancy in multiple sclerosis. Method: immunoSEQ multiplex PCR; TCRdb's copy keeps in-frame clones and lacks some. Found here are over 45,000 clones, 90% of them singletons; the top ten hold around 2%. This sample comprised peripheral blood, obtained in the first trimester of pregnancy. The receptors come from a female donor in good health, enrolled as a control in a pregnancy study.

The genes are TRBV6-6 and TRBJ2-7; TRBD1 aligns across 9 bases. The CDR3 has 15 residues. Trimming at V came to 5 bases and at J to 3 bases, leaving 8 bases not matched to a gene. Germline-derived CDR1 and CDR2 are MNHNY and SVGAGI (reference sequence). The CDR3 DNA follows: TGTGCCAGCAGTCCGACCGGGACAGGGCTCTACGAGCAGTACTTC. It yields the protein CASSPTGTGLYEQYF.

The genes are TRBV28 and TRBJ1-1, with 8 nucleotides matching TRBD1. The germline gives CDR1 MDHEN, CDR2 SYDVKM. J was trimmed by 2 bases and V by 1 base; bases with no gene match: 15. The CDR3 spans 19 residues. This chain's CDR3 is CASSLLIMGSGGLNTEAFF. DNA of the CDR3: TGTGCCAGCAGTTTATTGATAATGGGGTCAGGGGGCTTAAACACTGAAGCTTTCTTT.

The CDR3 DNA is TGCAGCGTACTCCTCGACACCGGGGAGCTGTTTTTT. Residues: CSVLLDTGELFF. V gene TRBV29-1 combines with J gene TRBJ2-2; no clear D gene. Germline CDR1 and CDR2: SQVTM and ANQGSEA. V shed 6 bases and J shed 3 bases, with 8 bases lying between them. The CDR3 is 12 residues long.

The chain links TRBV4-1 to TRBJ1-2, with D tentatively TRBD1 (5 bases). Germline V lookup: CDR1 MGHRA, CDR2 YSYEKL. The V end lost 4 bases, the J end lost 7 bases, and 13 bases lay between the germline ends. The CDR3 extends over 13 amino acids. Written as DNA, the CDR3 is TGCGCCAGCAGCCGCCCGAGGGACTTTGGCTACACCTTC. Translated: CASSRPRDFGYTF.

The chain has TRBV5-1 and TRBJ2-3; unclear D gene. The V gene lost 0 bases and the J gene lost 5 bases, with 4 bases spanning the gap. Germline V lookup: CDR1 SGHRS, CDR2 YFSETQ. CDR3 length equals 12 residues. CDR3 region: CASSLGRDTQYF. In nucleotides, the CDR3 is TGCGCCAGCAGCTTGGGTAGAGATACGCAGTATTTT.

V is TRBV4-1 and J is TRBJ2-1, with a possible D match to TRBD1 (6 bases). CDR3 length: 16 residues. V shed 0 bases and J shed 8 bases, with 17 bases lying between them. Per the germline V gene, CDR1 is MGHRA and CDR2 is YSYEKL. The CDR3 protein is CASSQDQGTRHDEQFF. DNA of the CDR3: TGCGCCAGCAGCCAAGATCAAGGGACACGACATGATGAGCAGTTCTTC.

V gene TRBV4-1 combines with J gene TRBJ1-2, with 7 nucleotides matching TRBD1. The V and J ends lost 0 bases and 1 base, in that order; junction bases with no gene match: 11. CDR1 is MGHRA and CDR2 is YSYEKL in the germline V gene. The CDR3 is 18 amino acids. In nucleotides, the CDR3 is TGCGCCAGCAGCCAAGAAGGGGCAACAGGGGCTTTTAACTATGGCTACACCTTC. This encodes CASSQEGATGAFNYGYTF.

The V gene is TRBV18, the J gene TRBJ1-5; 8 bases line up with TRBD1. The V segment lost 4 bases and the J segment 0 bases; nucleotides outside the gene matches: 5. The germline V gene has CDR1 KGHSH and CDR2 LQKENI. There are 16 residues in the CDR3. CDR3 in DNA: TGTGCCAGCTCACAGGCAGGGGGCCTTAGCAATCAGCCCCAGCATTTT. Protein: CASSQAGGLSNQPQHF.

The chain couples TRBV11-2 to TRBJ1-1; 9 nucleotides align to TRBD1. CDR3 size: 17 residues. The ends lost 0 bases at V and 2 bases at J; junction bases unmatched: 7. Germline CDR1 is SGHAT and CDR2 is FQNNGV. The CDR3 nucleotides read TGTGCCAGCAGCTTAGACGGGACAGGGAGTGTAAACACTGAAGCTTTCTTT. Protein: CASSLDGTGSVNTEAFF.

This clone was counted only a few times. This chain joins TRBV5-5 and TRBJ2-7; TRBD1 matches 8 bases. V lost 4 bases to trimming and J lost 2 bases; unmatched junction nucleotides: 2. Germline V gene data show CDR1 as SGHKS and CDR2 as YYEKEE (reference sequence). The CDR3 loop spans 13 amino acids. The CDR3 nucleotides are TGTGCCAGCAGCGTACAGGGGGCCTACGAGCAGTACTTC. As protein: CASSVQGAYEQYF.

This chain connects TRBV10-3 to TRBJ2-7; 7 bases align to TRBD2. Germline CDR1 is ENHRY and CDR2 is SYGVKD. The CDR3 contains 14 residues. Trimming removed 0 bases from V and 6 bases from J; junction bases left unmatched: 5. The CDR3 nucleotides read TGTGCCATCAGTGAGTCGGGAGGGGTCGGCGAGCAGTACTTC. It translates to CAISESGGVGEQYF.

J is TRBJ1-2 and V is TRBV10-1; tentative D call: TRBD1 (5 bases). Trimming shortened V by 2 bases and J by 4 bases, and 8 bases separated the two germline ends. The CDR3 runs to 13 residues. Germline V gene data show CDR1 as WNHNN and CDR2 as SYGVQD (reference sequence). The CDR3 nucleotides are TGCGCCAGCAGTGAGGACAGCCCCTATGGCTACACCTTC. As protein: CASSEDSPYGYTF.

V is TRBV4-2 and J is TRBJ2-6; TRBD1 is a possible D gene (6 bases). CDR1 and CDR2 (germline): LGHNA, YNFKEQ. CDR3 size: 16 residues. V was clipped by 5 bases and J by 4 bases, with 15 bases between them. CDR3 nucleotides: TGTGCCAGCAGCGCGACCCCAGGGGAAGGGGCCAACGTCCTGACTTTC. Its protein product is CASSATPGEGANVLTF.

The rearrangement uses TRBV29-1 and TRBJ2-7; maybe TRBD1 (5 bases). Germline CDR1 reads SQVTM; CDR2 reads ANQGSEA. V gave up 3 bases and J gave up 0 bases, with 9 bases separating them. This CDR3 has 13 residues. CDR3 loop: CSVEDTISYEQYF. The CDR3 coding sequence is TGCAGCGTTGAGGACACCATCTCCTACGAGCAGTACTTC.

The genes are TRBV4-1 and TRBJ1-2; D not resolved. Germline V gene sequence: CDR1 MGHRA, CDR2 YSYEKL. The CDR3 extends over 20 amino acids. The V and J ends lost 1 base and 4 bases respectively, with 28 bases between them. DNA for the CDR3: TGCGCCAGCAGCCAAGGGGGTCTTCAGGAGGCTATTTTTGGTCGCTATGGCTACACCTTC. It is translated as CASSQGGLQEAIFGRYGYTF.

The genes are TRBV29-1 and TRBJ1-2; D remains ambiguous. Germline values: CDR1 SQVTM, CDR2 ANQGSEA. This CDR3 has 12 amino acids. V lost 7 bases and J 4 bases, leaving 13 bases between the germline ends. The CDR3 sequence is CSGGSPLYGYTF. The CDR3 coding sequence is TGCAGCGGCGGCAGCCCCCTCTATGGCTACACCTTC. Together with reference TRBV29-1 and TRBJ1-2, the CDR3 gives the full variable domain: SAVISQKPSRDICQRGTSLTIQCQVDSQVTMMFWYRQQPGQSLTLIATANQGSEATYESGFVIDKFPISRPNLTFSTLTVSNMSPEDSSIYLCSGGSPLYGYTFGSGTRLTVV.

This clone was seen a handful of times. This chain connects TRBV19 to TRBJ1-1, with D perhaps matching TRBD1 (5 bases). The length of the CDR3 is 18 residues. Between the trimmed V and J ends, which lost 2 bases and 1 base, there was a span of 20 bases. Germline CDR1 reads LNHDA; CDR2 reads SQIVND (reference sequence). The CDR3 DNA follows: TGTGCCAGTAGTATACTGGGAGGGCTGACCAGGGAGAACACTGAAGCTTTCTTT. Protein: CASSILGGLTRENTEAFF.

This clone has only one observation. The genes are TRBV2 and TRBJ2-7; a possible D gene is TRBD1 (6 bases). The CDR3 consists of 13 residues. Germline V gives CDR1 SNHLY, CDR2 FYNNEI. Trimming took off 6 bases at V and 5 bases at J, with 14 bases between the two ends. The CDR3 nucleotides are TGTGCCAGCAGCTACAGGGTAACCAACGAGCAGTACTTC. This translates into CASSYRVTNEQYF.

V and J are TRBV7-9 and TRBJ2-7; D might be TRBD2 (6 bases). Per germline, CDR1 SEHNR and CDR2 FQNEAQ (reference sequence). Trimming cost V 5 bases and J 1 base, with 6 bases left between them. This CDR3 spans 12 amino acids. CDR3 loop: CASSRESYEQYF. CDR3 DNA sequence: TGTGCCAGCAGCCGGGAGTCCTACGAGCAGTACTTC.

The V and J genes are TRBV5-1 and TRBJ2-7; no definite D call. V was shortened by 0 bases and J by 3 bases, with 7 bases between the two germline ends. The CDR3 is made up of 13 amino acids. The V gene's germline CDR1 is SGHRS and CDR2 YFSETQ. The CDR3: CASSLDSFYEQYF. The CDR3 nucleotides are TGCGCCAGCAGCTTGGACTCCTTCTACGAGCAGTACTTC.

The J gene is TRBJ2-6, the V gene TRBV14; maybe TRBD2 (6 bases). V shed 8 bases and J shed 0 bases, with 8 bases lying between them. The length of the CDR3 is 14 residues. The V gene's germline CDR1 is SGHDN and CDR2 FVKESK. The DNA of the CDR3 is TGTGCCAGCGGGACTCCCTCTGGGGCCAACGTCCTGACTTTC. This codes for CASGTPSGANVLTF.

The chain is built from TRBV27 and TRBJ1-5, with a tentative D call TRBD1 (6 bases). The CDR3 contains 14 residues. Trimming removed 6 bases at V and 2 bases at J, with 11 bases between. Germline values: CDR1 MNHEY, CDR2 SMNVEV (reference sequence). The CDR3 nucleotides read TGTGCCAGCAGCAGACGGACAGGCAATCAGCCCCAGCATTTT. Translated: CASSRRTGNQPQHF.

The CDR3 here is CASGLPGITEAFF. The CDR3 DNA reads TGTGCTAGTGGTTTGCCAGGGATTACTGAAGCTTTCTTT. The genes are TRBV12-5 and TRBJ1-1; D is possibly TRBD1 (5 bases). CDR1 and CDR2 from the germline V gene are LGHNT and FRNRAP. The V end was cut by 2 bases, the J end by 5 bases, with 9 bases between. The CDR3 spans 13 residues.

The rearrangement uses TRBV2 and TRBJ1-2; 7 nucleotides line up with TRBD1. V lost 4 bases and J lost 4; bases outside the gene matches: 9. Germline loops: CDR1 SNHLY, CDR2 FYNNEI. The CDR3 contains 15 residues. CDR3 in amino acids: CASSGRDSRPYGYTF. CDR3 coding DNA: TGTGCCAGCAGTGGGAGGGACAGTAGGCCCTATGGCTACACCTTC.

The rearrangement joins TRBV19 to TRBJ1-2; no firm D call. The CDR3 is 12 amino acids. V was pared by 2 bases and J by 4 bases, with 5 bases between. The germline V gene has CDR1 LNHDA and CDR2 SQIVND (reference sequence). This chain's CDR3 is CASSISGYGYTF. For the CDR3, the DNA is TGTGCCAGTAGTATAAGCGGCTATGGCTACACCTTC.

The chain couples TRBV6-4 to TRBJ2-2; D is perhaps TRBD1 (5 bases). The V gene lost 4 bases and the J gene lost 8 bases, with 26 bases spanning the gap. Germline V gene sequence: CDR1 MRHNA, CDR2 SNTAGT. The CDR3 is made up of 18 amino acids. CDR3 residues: CASSAIEEGQPAAGELFF. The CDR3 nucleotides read TGTGCCAGCAGTGCAATAGAGGAAGGACAACCGGCTGCTGGGGAGCTGTTTTTT.

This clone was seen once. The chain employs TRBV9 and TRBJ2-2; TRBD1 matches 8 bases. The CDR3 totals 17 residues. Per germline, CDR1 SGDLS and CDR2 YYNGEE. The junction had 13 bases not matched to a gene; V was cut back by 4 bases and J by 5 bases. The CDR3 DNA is TGTGCCAGCAGCCCCTACGACAGGGGCCAAGGGACCGGGGAGCTGTTTTTT. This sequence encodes CASSPYDRGQGTGELFF.

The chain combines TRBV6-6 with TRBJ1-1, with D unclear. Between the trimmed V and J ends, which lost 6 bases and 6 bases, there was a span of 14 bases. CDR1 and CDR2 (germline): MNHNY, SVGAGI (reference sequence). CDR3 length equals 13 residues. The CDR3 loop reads CASSPSVYAEAFF. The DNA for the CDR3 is TGTGCCAGCAGCCCTTCGGTCTACGCTGAAGCTTTCTTT.

The CDR3 DNA sequence: TGTGCCAGCGGACACAACAGGGTCTGGCAGCCCCAGCATTTT. Translation gives CASGHNRVWQPQHF. The rearrangement joins TRBV27 to TRBJ1-5, with D possibly matching TRBD1 (6 bases). Trimming shortened V by 8 bases and J by 7 bases, and 18 bases separated the two germline ends. The V gene's germline CDR1 is MNHEY and CDR2 SMNVEV (reference sequence). The CDR3 runs 14 residues.

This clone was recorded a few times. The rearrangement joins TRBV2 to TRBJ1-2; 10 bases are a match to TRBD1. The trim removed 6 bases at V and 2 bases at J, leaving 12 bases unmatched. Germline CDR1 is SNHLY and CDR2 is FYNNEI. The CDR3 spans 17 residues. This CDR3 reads CASRPTGTGVGNYGYTF. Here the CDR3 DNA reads TGTGCCAGCAGACCGACCGGGACAGGGGTTGGGAACTATGGCTACACCTTC.

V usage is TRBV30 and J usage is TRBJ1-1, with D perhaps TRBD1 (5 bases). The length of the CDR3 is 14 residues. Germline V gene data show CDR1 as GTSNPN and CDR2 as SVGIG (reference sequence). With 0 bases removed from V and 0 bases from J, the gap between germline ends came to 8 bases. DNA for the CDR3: TGTGCCTGGAGTGTAAGGGGATTGAACACTGAAGCTTTCTTT. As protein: CAWSVRGLNTEAFF.